A single sample gave rise to the 21 T cell receptor beta chains below, sequenced in a study of blood T cell repertoires in COVID-19. Using immunoSEQ multiplex PCR, the repertoire was profiled, and TCRdb retains in-frame clones only, with some absent. This table holds around 190,000 clones, 76% found once. Sequences were obtained from PBMCs or T cells enriched from blood (not recorded which). The receptors come from a woman aged 50 to 60 with acute COVID-19.

This rearrangement joins TRBV28 to TRBJ1-3, with D perhaps TRBD1 (6 bases). Germline V CDR1 and CDR2: MDHEN, SYDVKM. This CDR3 has 14 residues. V was pared by 2 bases and J by 2 bases, with 7 bases between. The CDR3 DNA follows: TGTGCCAGCAGTTTACAGGGGCCTGGAAACACCATATATTTT. This encodes CASSLQGPGNTIYF.

The gene calls are TRBV19 and TRBJ1-5; D gene unclear. Trimming took off 7 bases at V and 9 bases at J, with 16 bases between the two ends. The CDR3 has 13 amino acids. Germline V gene data show CDR1 as LNHDA and CDR2 as SQIVND (reference sequence). The CDR3 loop reads CASTLSGLGPQHF. CDR3 DNA: TGTGCCAGTACCCTTTCAGGTCTGGGGCCCCAGCATTTT.

The V call is TRBV9, the J call TRBJ1-1; TRBD1 matches at 7 bases. This CDR3 region has 15 residues. Trimming took 4 bases from V and 1 from J; bases not matched to a gene: 7. The germline gives CDR1 SGDLS, CDR2 YYNGEE. CDR3 bases: TGTGCCAGCAGCCCTAAAGGGACAGCGAACACTGAAGCTTTCTTT. Translation: CASSPKGTANTEAFF.

This chain uses TRBV18 with TRBJ1-3; 9 nucleotides line up with TRBD1. Unmatched junction bases numbered 18, after V lost 2 bases and J lost 7 bases. Germline CDR1 and CDR2: KGHSH and LQKENI. The CDR3 loop spans 19 amino acids. The DNA for the CDR3 is TGTGCCAGCTCACCAAACTCCGGGACAGGGCCTCGTTTTTGGAACACCATATATTTT. Encoded protein: CASSPNSGTGPRFWNTIYF.

The chain couples TRBV6-2 or TRBV6-3 to TRBJ2-7; 12 bases are a match to TRBD2. Unmatched junction bases numbered 6, after V lost 6 bases and J lost 3 bases. Germline V gene sequence: CDR1 MNHEY, CDR2 SVGEGT. The CDR3 covers 15 residues. CDR3 loop: CASSHRTSGVYEQYV. In DNA form, the CDR3 reads TGTGCCAGCAGCCATCGGACTAGCGGGGTCTACGAGCAGTACGTC.

The gene calls are TRBV21-1 and TRBJ2-7; TRBD1 is the table's D call, not checked against the DNA. TRBV21-1 corresponds to a pseudogene. The CDR3 loop spans 14 amino acids. The CDR3 sequence is CASSTQGSSYEQYV. DNA of the CDR3: TGTGCCAGCAGCACCCAGGGAAGCTCCTACGAGCAGTACGTC.

This clone showed up just once. The V and J genes are TRBV28 and TRBJ1-5, with 10 bases fitting TRBD1. Per the germline V gene, CDR1 is MDHEN and CDR2 is SYDVKM. This CDR3 spans 17 amino acids. V trimming: 2 bases; J trimming: 3 bases; junction bases outside the gene matches: 7. CDR3 in amino acids: CASSLLPGQGYNQPQHF. CDR3 sequence (DNA): TGTGCCAGCAGTTTACTTCCGGGACAGGGGTACAATCAGCCCCAGCATTTT.

The gene calls are TRBV7-2 and TRBJ1-2; TRBD1 is a possible D gene (5 bases). The CDR3 has 15 residues. Trimming pared 1 base from V and 5 bases from J, leaving 14 bases between. CDR1 is SGHTA, CDR2 FQGNSA, per germline. Here the CDR3 DNA reads TGTGCCAGCAGCTTAGACCCCGACAGAGTATATGGCTACACCTTC. It codes for CASSLDPDRVYGYTF.

V is TRBV6-5 and J is TRBJ2-7; D remains ambiguous. This CDR3 is 12 amino acids long. CDR1 MNHEY and CDR2 SVGAGI come from the germline V gene. V was clipped by 7 bases and J by 2 bases, with 9 bases between them. CDR3 sequence (DNA): TGTGCCAGCACCCGGTCCCCCTACGAGCAGTACGTC. Its translation: CASTRSPYEQYV.

J is TRBJ2-7 and V is TRBV10-2, with TRBD1 identical over 10 bases. Trimming removed 5 bases from V and 2 bases from J; junction bases left unmatched: 3. The CDR3 totals 14 residues. Germline values: CDR1 WSHSY, CDR2 SAAADI. CDR3 nucleotide sequence: TGCGCCAGCAGTTCCGGGACAGGGGCCTACGAGCAGTACGTC. This gives the protein CASSSGTGAYEQYV.

This clone was seen only a few times. This chain connects TRBV5-1 to TRBJ1-2, with a possible D match to TRBD1 (6 bases). The CDR3 runs to 14 residues. V was cut by 4 bases and J by 7 bases, with 17 bases left in between. Germline V CDR1 and CDR2: SGHRS, YFSETQ. The CDR3 sequence: CASSPTRGRGGYTF. DNA for the CDR3: TGCGCCAGCAGCCCAACGCGGGGGCGGGGTGGCTACACCTTC.

The chain links TRBV14 to TRBJ2-1, with unresolved D. In germline, CDR1 is SGHDN, CDR2 FVKESK. The V and J ends lost 2 bases and 9 bases respectively, with 14 bases between them. The CDR3 length is 14 residues. CDR3 amino acids: CASSQQDLLGEQFF. CDR3 DNA: TGTGCCAGCAGCCAACAAGACTTATTGGGTGAGCAGTTCTTC.

The chain joins TRBV4-1 to TRBJ1-4, with D tentatively TRBD1 (5 bases). Germline loops: CDR1 MGHRA, CDR2 YSYEKL. The V gene lost 0 bases and the J gene lost 6 bases, with 14 bases spanning the gap. This CDR3 spans 16 amino acids. CDR3 region: CASSQDYGRVYEKLFF. In DNA, the CDR3 is TGCGCCAGCAGCCAAGATTATGGCAGGGTCTATGAAAAACTGTTTTTT.

This clone appeared a few times. V gene TRBV7-9 combines with J gene TRBJ2-1, with D possibly TRBD2 on 6 matching bases. V was shortened by 4 bases and J by 3 bases, with 16 bases between the two germline ends. Germline loops: CDR1 SEHNR, CDR2 FQNEAQ (reference sequence). There are 16 residues in the CDR3. DNA of the CDR3: TGTGCCAGCAGCTCGTTTGTCACTAGCTTCTACAATGAGCAGTTCTTC. This encodes CASSSFVTSFYNEQFF.

The V call is TRBV12-3 or TRBV12-4, the J call TRBJ1-2, with D unresolved. CDR3 length: 13 amino acids. V was clipped by 2 bases and J by 8 bases, with 12 bases between them. The DNA for the CDR3 is TGTGCCAGCAGTTTAAGGCAGGAAAGGGGCTACACCTTC. Protein: CASSLRQERGYTF.

The CDR3 DNA reads as TGCAGTGCCCGCCGAGGCTACGAGCAGTACGTC. Amino acids: CSARRGYEQYV. The genes are TRBV20-1 and TRBJ2-7; D gene uncertain. V gave up 6 bases and J gave up 3 bases, with 9 bases separating them. This CDR3 is built from 11 residues. Germline V gives CDR1 DFQATT, CDR2 SNEGSKA (reference sequence).

This chain joins TRBV18 and TRBJ2-3; weak D call: TRBD1 (6 bases). CDR1 is KGHSH and CDR2 is LQKENI in the germline V gene. The CDR3 has 12 residues. With 0 bases removed from V and 9 bases from J, the gap between germline ends came to 7 bases. Written as DNA, the CDR3 is TGTGCCAGCTCACCACCGGGGGCAACGCAGTATTTT. Translation: CASSPPGATQYF.

This clone appeared a single time. V and J are TRBV19 and TRBJ1-5, with D maybe TRBD1 (6 bases). The CDR3 contains 14 residues. V was trimmed by 6 bases and J by 5 bases, leaving 14 bases between them. The germline V gene encodes CDR1 LNHDA and CDR2 SQIVND (reference sequence). CDR3 sequence reads: CASRENRVYQPQHF. CDR3 coding DNA: TGTGCCAGTAGAGAGAACAGGGTGTATCAGCCCCAGCATTTT.

The J gene is TRBJ2-3, the V gene TRBV7-2; 9 bases line up with TRBD2. V lost 8 bases to trimming and J lost 4 bases; unmatched junction nucleotides: 7. The germline gives CDR1 SGHTA, CDR2 FQGNSA. This CDR3 contains 14 residues. The CDR3 region is CASWAGGLADTQYF. The CDR3 coding sequence is TGTGCCAGCTGGGCGGGGGGGTTGGCAGATACGCAGTATTTT.

This sequence joins TRBV15 and TRBJ1-4; the match to TRBD1 covers 12 bases. With V trimmed by 5 bases and J by 8 bases, 3 bases remained unmatched. Looked up from germline, CDR1 is LNHNV and CDR2 is YYDKDF (reference sequence). CDR3 length: 14 residues. CDR3 nucleotides: TGTGCCACCAGCCTAGGGACAGGGGGCGAAAAACTGTTTTTT. It codes for CATSLGTGGEKLFF.

This chain joins TRBV18 and TRBJ2-1, with 8 bases that match TRBD1. The V gene end was trimmed by 5 bases and the J gene end by 5 bases; junction bases not matched to a gene: 8. The CDR3 has 15 residues. Germline V lookup: CDR1 KGHSH, CDR2 LQKENI. The CDR3 region has the DNA TGTGCCAGCTCATCATCTCCGGGACAGGACAATGAGCAGTTCTTC. It specifies CASSSSPGQDNEQFF.